This T cell receptor beta chain comes out of a study of vaccination and CD4 T cells after COVID-19 (dated by TCRdb to about 2022). Background on the whole study: SARS-CoV-2 positivity had been established in the convalescent patients by nasal swab PCR, and mild disease was recorded in several of these patients and severe disease in one. Post-COVID blood samples were collected from convalescent patients a median of around 100 days after diagnosis, with a range of roughly 35 to 180 days. In roughly 10 COVID-19 convalescent patients and a few infection-naive healthy vaccine recipients, the spike-specific CD4+ TCR repertoire before mRNA vaccination was compared with the repertoire after mRNA vaccination. The convalescent cohort comprised six males and four females, including two Hispanic individuals, seven Caucasians, two Asians and one multiracial person. Participants received two doses of either the Pfizer-BioNTech BNT162b2 vaccine (n=8) or the Moderna mRNA-1273 vaccine (n=2). Post-vaccine blood samples were taken a median of around 68 days after the second vaccine dose, with a range of roughly 13 to 250 days. Control cultures used a CEFX viral epitope pool as positive control, an HIV-1 Nef peptide pool as negative control, or no peptide. Culture stimuli were overlapping spike peptide pools from SARS-CoV-2 and from the common cold coronaviruses HCoV-NL63, HCoV-OC43 and HCoV-229E. General findings and caveats noted by the study authors: In convalescent patients, nearly all vaccine-specific clones (304 of 307) were found to be mono-reactive for SARS-CoV-2 spike rather than cross-reactive with common cold coronaviruses. Among the post-vaccine SARS-CoV-2-reactive clones in convalescent patients, a median 86.3% showed up only after vaccination, which suggests vaccine-specific priming. The number of convalescent patients in the study was relatively small, and the study did not examine early timepoints following natural infection. Although the median number of SARS-CoV-2-reactive clonotypes went up from 20 to 25 after infection to more than 30 after vaccination, the increase was not significant.

Library preparation was by PCR. DNA from cultured CD4+ T cells was subjected to TCR sequencing with the Oncomine TCR Beta short-read assay at the Johns Hopkins FTIC core. The QIAamp micro DNA kit was used to extract genomic DNA from the cultured CD4+ T cells. Oncomine TCR Beta libraries from cultured CD4+ T cells were pooled using unique dual indexes and sequenced on an Illumina iSeq 100. Processing in the source paper ran as follows. Non-productive sequences were removed, and CDR3s that did not start with C, did not end with F or W, or were shorter than 7 amino acids were discarded. Antigen-specific clonotypes were identified using the MANAFEST web application through comparison of peptide-stimulated wells with reference and other culture wells. For a clone to be called positive, the clone needed an FDR below 0.05, an odds ratio above 5, and a productive frequency above 0.1% in at least two of three replicate wells. Cross-reactive clonotypes were defined as significantly expanded in both SARS-CoV-2 spike wells and at least one common cold coronavirus spike condition. Using R version 3.6.1, CDR3 homology was evaluated through Levenshtein distances (stringdist) along with unrooted phylogenetic trees (ape). TCRdb reprocessed the public reads (quality trimming at Q25 with fastp, clone calling with MiXCR) and kept in-frame beta chains. For every CDR3 protein sequence, its rows merge into one entry that carries the most common genes and DNA. TCRdb's processing, not the authors' own work, is the source of the V and J calls. Within this sample are about 13,000 distinct CDR3 sequences, with 35% to 55% of them counted one time only. The ten largest make up approximately 15% of the sample.

Per the publication, the treatment or condition label means: roughly 11-day PBMC culture with coronavirus spike peptide pools or control peptides (ViraFEST assay). To expand antigen-specific T cells with peptide pools and then pick out the expanded clonotypes through TCR sequencing, the study relied on the ViraFEST assay. The convalescent patients' positive SARS-CoV-2 PCR tests fell between March and December 2020, which was before the Alpha, Beta and Delta variants emerged in the United States. Each well held 2 million to 2.5 million PBMCs cultured with roughly 9.2 ug/ml peptide pools in IMDM containing 5% human AB serum and around 9 IU/ml IL-2. Half of the culture medium was replaced with fresh IL-2-containing medium on days 3 and 7. CD4+ T cells were isolated after roughly 9 days of culture through negative selection using the EasySep CD4+ T cell isolation kit. Ficoll-Paque Plus gradient centrifugation was used to isolate PBMCs from whole blood, and the isolated PBMCs were then either used fresh or cryopreserved at -140C. Triplicate wells were generally used for each culture condition.

A word on this clonotype: What this receptor recognizes is not known. It has no much larger one-base neighbor in the sample; base qualities were not kept.

Sequencing was performed on CD4+ T cells from blood, cultured in vitro. This TCR derives from a human donor who had recovered from COVID-19.

CDR3 region: CASSLGNGGEAFF. The bases are TGTGCCAGCAGTTTAGGTAACGGGGGTGAAGCTTTCTTT. Recombination connected TRBV12-3 or TRBV12-4 to TRBJ1-1; TRBD1 is a weak D gene call, 5 bases matching. The CDR3 measures 13 amino acids from cysteine to phenylalanine. Solely the CDR3 DNA is kept, with 39 bases framed from the first base. Trimming removed 1 base from V and 7 bases from J, leaving 10 bases between the germline ends.